Shown below are 14 T cell receptor beta chains from a single sample sequenced in a study of tumor and adjacent non-tumor tissue in lung cancer. The template was RNA from unsorted bulk tissue. The normal lung tissue was taken more than 3 cm from the tumor edge. TCRbeta libraries were built with three rounds of nested PCR, modified from ARM-PCR. In TCRdb, the multiplex PCR reads were re-called with MiXCR into one record per CDR3 protein. The repertoire holds roughly 44,000 distinct CDR3 sequences, with roughly two thirds as singletons. The specimen was distant non-tumor lung tissue. The source of these receptors is a woman aged 40 to 50 with non-small cell lung cancer.

Of note for this clonotype: Germline and junction disagree at one end, which may indicate a read error. The CDR3 spells CASRNDRAVGQPQHF. Written as DNA, the CDR3 is TGTGCCAGTAGAAATGACAGGGCGGTTGGTCAGCCCCAGCACTTT. The chain has TRBV19 and TRBJ1-5; TRBD1 aligns across 7 bases. The V gene's germline CDR1 is LNHDA and CDR2 SQIVND (reference sequence). There are 15 residues in the CDR3.

A word on this clonotype: The CDR3 end shows no conserved phenylalanine or tryptophan, and so a read error is likely. The gene calls are TRBV4-1 and TRBJ1-6, with D maybe TRBD1 (6 bases). This CDR3 comprises 15 residues. CDR1 is MGHRA, CDR2 YSYEKL, per germline. The DNA for the CDR3 is TGCGCCAGCAACCAAGCAAACAGGGACCATTCACCCCTCCACCTT. It codes for CASNQANRDHSPLHL.

The chain employs TRBV18 and TRBJ2-1, with 7 bases that match TRBD2. This CDR3 is built from 15 residues. V shed 8 bases, J shed 5 bases, and the junction held 12 bases outside the gene matches. CDR1 is KGHSH and CDR2 is LQKENI in the germline V gene. CDR3 region: CASDRGMGRDNEQFF. The CDR3 DNA reads as TGTGCCAGCGACCGAGGAATGGGGAGGGACAATGAGCAGTTCTTC.

This chain uses TRBV4-1 with TRBJ2-7, with D tentatively TRBD2 (6 bases). CDR3 size: 16 residues. Germline V gives CDR1 MGHRA, CDR2 YSYEKL. V lost 0 bases to trimming and J lost 4 bases, with 16 bases between them. The CDR3 DNA is TGCGCCAGCAGCCAAGATAGCCGGGACTCAGCTTACGAGCAGTACTTC. It translates to CASSQDSRDSAYEQYF.

This clonotype appeared once. Because it lacks the conserved phenylalanine or tryptophan at the end, this CDR3 is likely a read error. The chain is built from TRBV7-9 and TRBJ1-1; D gene ambiguous. CDR3 length: 14 amino acids. The germline V gene encodes CDR1 SEHNR and CDR2 FQNEAQ (reference sequence). Trimming took off 1 base at V and 1 base at J, with 7 bases between the two ends. DNA of the CDR3: TGTGCCAGCAGCTTAGGGGCGGGGAACACTGAAGCTTTCTGT. This translates into CASSLGAGNTEAFC.

On this clonotype: A much larger clone lies one base from this, so it may be a read error. Because the CDR3 is missing its conserved closing phenylalanine or tryptophan, this is likely a read error. The CDR3 DNA reads TGTGCCACCAGTGCCTTGGGAAAAGGTGGCTACACCTCC. The encoded protein is CATSALGKGGYTS. This chain connects TRBV24-1 to TRBJ1-2; D unclear. This CDR3 comprises 13 residues. The germline V gene has CDR1 KGHDR and CDR2 SFDVKD. The V and J ends lost 5 bases and 7 bases respectively, with 13 bases between them.

The rearrangement uses TRBV7-9 and TRBJ2-3, with D possibly TRBD2 on 6 matching bases. CDR3 length equals 16 residues. The V and J ends lost 5 bases and 3 bases respectively, with 18 bases between them. The germline V gene has CDR1 SEHNR and CDR2 FQNEAQ (reference sequence). The CDR3 DNA is TGTGCCAGCAGCCCCTGGGGACTGGGGAGTACAGATACGCAGTATTTT. Translation gives CASSPWGLGSTDTQYF. The whole variable domain, remainder taken from reference TRBV7-9 and TRBJ2-3, is DTGVSQNPRHKITKRGQNVTFRCDPISEHNRLYWYRQTLGQGPEFLTYFQNEAQLEKSRLLSDRFSAERPKGSFSTLEIQRTEQGDSAMYLCASSPWGLGSTDTQYFGPGTRLTVL.

In regard to this clonotype: A much larger clonotype is one base distant, so this may be a read error. V and J are TRBV20-1 and TRBJ2-4; maybe TRBD2 (6 bases). CDR3 length: 13 amino acids. Germline V CDR1 and CDR2: DFQATT, SNEGSKA (reference sequence). The V end was cut by 7 bases, the J end by 9 bases, with 19 bases between. The DNA of the CDR3 is TGCAGTGGGGGAGAAGAGGAGGGGATCATTCAGTACTTC. This encodes CSGGEEEGIIQYF.

In this sample, this clonotype turned up once. Relative to the germline gene, one junction end is altered; a read error may explain this. This chain connects TRBV5-1 to TRBJ2-7, with D tentatively TRBD1 (6 bases). The CDR3 extends over 13 amino acids. CDR1 is SGHRS and CDR2 is YFSETQ in the germline V gene. The CDR3 DNA reads as TGCACCAGCAGCTATACAGGGAACTACGAGCAGCACTTC. It translates to CTSSYTGNYEQHF.

The J gene is TRBJ2-5, the V gene TRBV11-2, with D possibly matching TRBD1 (5 bases). The V end lost 6 bases, the J end lost 2 bases, and 25 bases lay between the germline ends. Germline V lookup: CDR1 SGHAT, CDR2 FQNNGV. The CDR3 runs to 18 residues. CDR3: CASRPFGIGHEYQETQYF. The CDR3, as DNA: TGTGCCAGCAGACCCTTCGGCATCGGACATGAGTATCAAGAGACCCAGTACTTC.

The CDR3 DNA reads as TGTGCCACCCCAGACCCGAGCACTGAAGCTTTCTTT. It specifies CATPDPSTEAFF. The chain recombines TRBV12-3 or TRBV12-4 with TRBJ1-1; the D is unclear. V gave up 10 bases and J gave up 4 bases, with 13 bases separating them. The CDR3 loop spans 12 amino acids.

Notes on this clonotype: Likely a read error: the CDR3 ends without its conserved phenylalanine or tryptophan. The V gene is TRBV11-2, the J gene TRBJ2-1, with 7 bases aligning to TRBD1. There are 14 residues in the CDR3. Germline V gene lookup returns CDR1 SGHAT and CDR2 FQNNGV. This CDR3 is CATSPRTGYNEQFI. CDR3 coding DNA: TGTGCCACCAGCCCGCGGACAGGATACAATGAGCAGTTCATC.

In this sample, this clonotype turned up once. One end of the junction does not line up with germline, which may come from a read error. The chain uses TRBV5-1 and TRBJ2-7; maybe TRBD1 (5 bases). This CDR3 is 13 amino acids long. The germline gives CDR1 SGHRS, CDR2 YFSETQ. The CDR3 DNA follows: TGCGCCAGCAGCTATGCAGGGAACTACAAGCAGTACTTC. Its protein product is CASSYAGNYKQYF.

Of note for this clonotype: A read error may account for a junction end that differs from germline. This chain connects TRBV11-2 to TRBJ2-4; D gene uncertain. Germline V gene data show CDR1 as SGHAT and CDR2 as FQNNGV. This CDR3 has 14 amino acids. The DNA for the CDR3 is TGTGCCGGCAGCTCGATCCTAGCCAAAAACATTCAGTACTTC. Translated, it gives CAGSSILAKNIQYF.